The T cell receptor beta chain under discussion was sequenced for a study of blood T cell repertoires in COVID-19. The wider study: T cells, B-cell-depleted T cells, or PBMCs supplied cDNA or gDNA.

Clones were read by immunoSEQ multiplex PCR, and TCRdb kept only the in-frame ones, dropping some. The sample holds 40,000 to 45,000 clones, roughly 88% seen once. The V segment lost 4 bases and the J segment 9 bases; nucleotides outside the gene matches: 8. Germline CDR1 ENHRY, CDR2 SYGVKD. The CDR3 runs 16 residues. The sequenced material came from peripheral blood. The chain employs TRBV10-3 and TRBJ2-1; 14 bases are shared with TRBD2. This clonotype was sampled from a man in his sixties with active COVID-19. The CDR3 DNA follows: TGTGCCATCAGTGGGTGGGGACTAGCGGGAGAGGTTGAGCAGTTCTTC. Residues: CAISGWGLAGEVEQFF.